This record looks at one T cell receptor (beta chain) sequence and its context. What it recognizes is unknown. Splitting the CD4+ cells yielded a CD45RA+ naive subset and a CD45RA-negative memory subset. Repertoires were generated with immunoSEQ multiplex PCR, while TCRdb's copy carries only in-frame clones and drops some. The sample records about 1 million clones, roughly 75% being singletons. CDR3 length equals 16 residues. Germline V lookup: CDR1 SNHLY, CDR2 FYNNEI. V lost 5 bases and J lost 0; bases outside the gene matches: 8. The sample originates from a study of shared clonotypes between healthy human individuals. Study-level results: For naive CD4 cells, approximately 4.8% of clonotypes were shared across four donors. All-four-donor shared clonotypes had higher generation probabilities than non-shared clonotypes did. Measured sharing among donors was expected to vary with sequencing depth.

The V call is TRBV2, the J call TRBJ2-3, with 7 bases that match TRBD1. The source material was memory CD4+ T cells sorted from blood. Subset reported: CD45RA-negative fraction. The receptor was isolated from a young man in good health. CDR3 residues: CASSSTGRLSTDTQYF. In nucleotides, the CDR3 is TGTGCCAGCAGTTCGACAGGGCGCCTTAGCACAGATACGCAGTATTTT.